This T cell receptor beta chain was sequenced in a study of long-term antiretroviral therapy in people with HIV. Study-level background: By about a decade, the earliest samples predate the 2015 immediate-ART recommendation.

Running of the v3.0 immunoSEQ assay took place at survey level. Assay used: immunoSEQ multiplex PCR; TCRdb lists only in-frame clones, some missing. Of 20,000 to 25,000 clones detected, over 75% appear once; the ten largest clones hold 5%. After removal of 4 bases from V and 2 bases from J, the junction contained 3 bases not matched to a gene. CDR1 MGHDK and CDR2 SYGVNS come from the germline V gene. CDR3 length: 15 amino acids. The starting material was unsorted PBMCs, obtained 0.3 years after starting antiretroviral therapy. This receptor was taken from a man aged 50 to 60 with HIV. The V and J genes are TRBV25-1 and TRBJ2-3, with TRBD2 matching 10 bases. The CDR3, as DNA: TGTGCCAGCAGTGGAGCGGGGGGGCACACAGATACGCAGTATTTT. The encoded protein is CASSGAGGHTDTQYF.